The T cell receptor (beta chain) described here comes from a study of shared clonotypes between healthy human individuals. Study overall: Per donor, CD8 memory used one plate, CD8 naive used two, CD4 memory used three and CD4 naive used three. Study observations and caveats: In the sorted subsets, rarefaction showed sequencing was incomplete despite large depth. Generally, naive subsets (rather than memory subsets) showed larger estimated richness.

The authors split each subset's genomic DNA evenly across several immunoSEQ plates. Profiled with immunoSEQ multiplex PCR; TCRdb holds only in-frame clones, not every one. The data contain about 2.1 million clones, 85% to 95% of them singletons. Only CD45RO-negative cells positively selected for CCR7 counted as naive CD8 cells, so terminally differentiated effector memory CD45RA+ cells were excluded. The junction had 5 bases not matched to a gene; V was cut back by 5 bases and J by 1 base. Germline V gives CDR1 SQVTM, CDR2 ANQGSEA. This CDR3 has 15 residues. As for this clone: The antigen is undetermined.

The clonotype was recovered from a man between 18 and 29 years old in good health. Some clones in this sample may be carry-over from other donors' samples. What was sequenced was naive CD8+ T cells from PBMCs. The chain employs TRBV29-1 and TRBJ2-5; 12 bases agree with TRBD2. The CDR3 loop is CSVRLAGAPQETQYF. The CDR3 DNA reads TGCAGCGTTAGACTAGCGGGAGCTCCCCAAGAGACCCAGTACTTC.